This T cell receptor beta chain was captured in a study of graft-versus-host responses after intestinal transplantation. Study conclusions and caveats: Early declines in HvG clones that occurred post-transplant were associated with peak circulating GvH clone levels. Clonal ratios of graft-versus-host to host-versus-graft in allografts were high for patients exhibiting graft-donor T cell macrochimerism.

This CDR3 is 14 amino acids long. V lost 4 bases and J lost 2, with 12 bases in between. Germline CDR1 is SGHNT and CDR2 is YYREEE (reference sequence). A note on this clone: As yet, its antigen is unknown.

Sequencing was performed with immunoSEQ multiplex PCR; in TCRdb, only in-frame clones are kept and a portion is missing. The data hold roughly 25,000 clones, with approximately 82% observed a single time. The sequenced sample was PBMCs, obtained approximately four weeks after intestinal transplant. This sequence was found in a human patient who received an intestinal transplant, so some T cells may come from the graft donor. The rearrangement links TRBV5-4 to TRBJ2-5; a possible D gene is TRBD2 (5 bases). CDR3 DNA sequence: TGTGCCAGCAGCCGTTGGAGGTCACAAGAGACCCAGTACTTC. This sequence encodes CASSRWRSQETQYF.